The clone carrying this T cell receptor beta chain turned up a few times. The antigen is unknown. cDNA carried unique molecular identifiers, and a universal primer site was added by template switching. In TCRdb, the 5' RACE reads were re-called with MiXCR into one record per CDR3 protein. This table has 1.5 million to 2 million distinct CDR3 sequences, around a third appearing once. This sample is part of a study of identical twins. Study-wide results and caveats: Beta clonotypes that were abundant in cord blood contained fewer insertions, a pattern absent from memory repertoires. Zero-insertion analyses could be partly confounded by invariant MAIT and iNKT cells. Beta out-of-frame sequences displayed a weaker excess of sharing between twins.

The CDR3 sequence is 16 residues long. V gave up 7 bases and J gave up 1 base; unmatched junction bases: 9. The material sequenced was cord blood. The sequence came from a newborn girl in good health. The rearrangement links TRBV12-3 or TRBV12-4 to TRBJ2-3; TRBD1 aligns across 9 bases. As DNA, the CDR3 is TGTGCCAGCAAAGCGGACAGGGGATGGGGCACAGATACGCAGTATTTT. This sequence encodes CASKADRGWGTDTQYF.